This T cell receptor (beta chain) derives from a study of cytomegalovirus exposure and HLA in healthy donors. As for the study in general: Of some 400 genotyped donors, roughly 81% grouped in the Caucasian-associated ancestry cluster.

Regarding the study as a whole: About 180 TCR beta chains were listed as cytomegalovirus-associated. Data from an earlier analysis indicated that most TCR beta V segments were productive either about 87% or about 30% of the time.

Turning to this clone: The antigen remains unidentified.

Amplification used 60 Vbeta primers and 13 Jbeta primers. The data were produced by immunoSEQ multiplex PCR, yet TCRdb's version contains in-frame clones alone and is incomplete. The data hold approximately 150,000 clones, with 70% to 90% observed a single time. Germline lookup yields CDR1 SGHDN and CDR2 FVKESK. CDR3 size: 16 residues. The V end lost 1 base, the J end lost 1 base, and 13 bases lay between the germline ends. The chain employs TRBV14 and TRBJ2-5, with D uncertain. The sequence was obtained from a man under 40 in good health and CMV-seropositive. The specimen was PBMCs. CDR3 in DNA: TGTGCCAGCAGCCAAGGCAAAGCTTCCCTCCAAGAGACCCAGTACTTC. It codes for CASSQGKASLQETQYF.